This T cell receptor beta chain was found in a study of blood T cell repertoires in COVID-19. Study context: The United States, Italy and Spain supplied acute and convalescent COVID-19 samples.

V trimming: 4 bases; J trimming: 4 bases; junction bases outside the gene matches: 9. There are 15 residues in the CDR3. The V gene's germline CDR1 is MDHEN and CDR2 SYDVKM. The data were produced by immunoSEQ multiplex PCR, yet TCRdb's version contains in-frame clones alone and is incomplete. This sample yields about 180,000 clones, of which approximately 85% are seen a single time; roughly 8.7% belongs to the top ten. In terms of age and location, participants ranged from roughly 18 to 95 years and lived in under 30 US areas. The sample taken for sequencing was PBMCs or T cells enriched from blood (not recorded which). The receptor comes from a woman in her twenties or thirties who had recovered from COVID-19. The genes are TRBV28 and TRBJ1-2; 7 bases map to TRBD1. In DNA form, the CDR3 reads TGTGCCAGCAGTTCCACAGGGGTGGGGGGCTATGGCTACACCTTC. It is translated as CASSSTGVGGYGYTF.